Each of the 11 T cell receptor beta chains below was sequenced from the same sample in a study of CD8+ T cells in alopecia areata. The authors extracted RNA and reverse transcribed it into cDNA as the sequencing template. Produced via immunoSEQ multiplex PCR; TCRdb's table is partial and in-frame only. This sample has more than 95,000 clones; roughly 50% occur once, and the top ten carry about 10%. The sequenced sample was NKG2D-low CD8+ T cells sorted from blood. These receptors originate from a human donor with alopecia areata.

This clone was recorded only once. The chain carries TRBV30 and TRBJ1-1; no reliable D call. The V end lost 4 bases, the J end lost 6 bases, and 12 bases lay between the germline ends. This CDR3 has 12 amino acids. The V gene's germline CDR1 is GTSNPN and CDR2 SVGIG (reference sequence). CDR3 sequence reads: CAWTPGGAEAFF. The CDR3 nucleotides are TGTGCCTGGACTCCCGGAGGCGCTGAAGCTTTCTTT.

The chain is built from TRBV10-3 and TRBJ2-7; D uncertain. The V gene's germline CDR1 is ENHRY and CDR2 SYGVKD. The CDR3 totals 11 residues. Trimming shortened V by 8 bases and J by 4 bases, and 9 bases separated the two germline ends. For the CDR3, the DNA is TGTGCCATCGCTGACGCGTACGAGCAGTACTTC. Translated: CAIADAYEQYF.

The chain joins TRBV7-9 to TRBJ1-1; weak D call: TRBD1 (6 bases). The CDR3 consists of 11 residues. Trimming took off 4 bases at V and 11 bases at J, with 11 bases between the two ends. Germline V gene lookup returns CDR1 SEHNR and CDR2 FQNEAQ (reference sequence). The CDR3 sequence is CASSWGQGAFF. The CDR3 bases are TGTGCCAGCAGCTGGGGGCAGGGCGCTTTCTTT.

This rearrangement joins TRBV5-1 to TRBJ1-1; a weak D match, TRBD1 (5 bases). CDR1 and CDR2 from the germline V gene are SGHRS and YFSETQ. The V gene lost 0 bases and the J gene lost 0 bases, with 9 bases spanning the gap. This CDR3 has 15 amino acids. CDR3 DNA sequence: TGCGCCAGCAGCTTGGGGGGCACAATGAACACTGAAGCTTTCTTT. Translation: CASSLGGTMNTEAFF.

The chain has TRBV9 and TRBJ2-1; 7 bases line up with TRBD2. CDR3 length: 14 residues. The germline gives CDR1 SGDLS, CDR2 YYNGEE. The V segment lost 0 bases and the J segment 12 bases; nucleotides outside the gene matches: 9. The CDR3 nucleotides are TGTGCCAGCAGCGTAGATGGGGAAGTAGCGGGGCAGTTCTTC. Its translation: CASSVDGEVAGQFF. The full variable domain, in which reference TRBV9 and TRBJ2-1 provide the parts outside the CDR3, is DSGVTQTPKHLITATGQRVTLRCSPRSGDLSVYWYQQSLDQGLQFLIQYYNGEERAKGNILERFSAQQFPDLHSELNLSSLELGDSALYFCASSVDGEVAGQFFGPGTRLTVL.

The chain employs TRBV30 and TRBJ1-5, with D possibly TRBD1 on 5 matching bases. V lost 2 bases and J lost 0, with 8 bases in between. There are 14 residues in the CDR3. The germline V gene encodes CDR1 GTSNPN and CDR2 SVGIG (reference sequence). The CDR3 sequence is CAWSRGDSNQPQHF. The CDR3, as DNA: TGTGCCTGGAGTCGGGGGGATAGCAATCAGCCCCAGCATTTT.

The chain joins TRBV29-1 to TRBJ2-7; weak D call: TRBD1 (6 bases). The CDR3 totals 13 residues. Germline CDR1 is SQVTM and CDR2 is ANQGSEA. V was shortened by 6 bases and J by 4 bases, with 16 bases between the two germline ends. Here the CDR3 DNA reads TGCAGCGTCCACACAGGGCAGCAATACGAGCAGTACTTC. Translating gives CSVHTGQQYEQYF.

With respect to this clone: This specimen includes other DNA sequences encoding the same CDR3. The V gene is TRBV29-1, the J gene TRBJ2-5; no firm D call. CDR3 length: 10 residues. From germline, CDR1 is SQVTM and CDR2 ANQGSEA. V shed 7 bases and J shed 5 bases, with 8 bases lying between them. CDR3 coding DNA: TGCAGCGCCCTAGGGGAGACCCAGTACTTC. Translating it yields CSALGETQYF.

The rearrangement uses TRBV25-1 and TRBJ1-2; no clear D gene. From germline, CDR1 is MGHDK and CDR2 SYGVNS. CDR3 length equals 13 residues. With 3 bases removed from V and 0 bases from J, the gap between germline ends came to 5 bases. The CDR3 region has the DNA TGTGCCAGCAGTGATGGGCCTAACTATGGCTACACCTTC. The encoded protein is CASSDGPNYGYTF.

Details on this clone: Other DNA sequences in this specimen translate into the identical CDR3. This chain links TRBV29-1 with TRBJ1-3; no definite D call. The CDR3 spans 12 residues. The germline V and J ends were trimmed by 4 bases and 2 bases, with 6 bases remaining between them. Germline V gene lookup returns CDR1 SQVTM and CDR2 ANQGSEA. CDR3 region: CSVVLTGNTIYF. For the CDR3, the DNA is TGCAGCGTTGTTCTTACTGGAAACACCATATATTTT.

This clone was observed a few times. This chain connects TRBV30 to TRBJ1-1; maybe TRBD1 (5 bases). The germline gives CDR1 GTSNPN, CDR2 SVGIG (reference sequence). The CDR3 sequence is 10 residues long. Trimming removed 6 bases from V and 5 bases from J, with 7 bases in between. DNA for the CDR3: TGTGCCTGCAAGGGGACTGAAGCTTTCTTT. This encodes CACKGTEAFF.